A selection of T cell receptor beta chains follows, all from one sample in a study of OX40 agonist ivuxolimab in advanced cancers. Clones were sequenced by immunoSEQ multiplex PCR, and TCRdb holds only the in-frame ones, with some missing. The sample lists around 80,000 clones, roughly 90% occurring once. The source material was CD4+ or CD8+ T cells sorted from blood, sampled in a trial of the OX40 agonist ivuxolimab. Receptors were obtained from an adult with an advanced solid tumor such as melanoma, head and neck, liver or kidney cancer. Both conserved end residues are part of each CDR3. D genes are given only for firm matches. For some rows the clone size is stated as once, few or many, or as a class when expanded; others skip it.

>TRBJ2-2|TRBV19|-|-
TGTGCCAGTAGTATGCGTGCAGGCCATAAGGAGGGGCACGGGGAGCTGTTTTTT
CASSMRAGHKEGHGELFF
>TRBJ2-2|TRBV19|TRBD2|once
TGTGCCAGTAGGGTAGCGGGAGGACGGGGCACCGGGGAGCTGTTTTTT
CASRVAGGRGTGELFF
>TRBJ2-7|TRBV28|-|-
TGTGCCAGCAGTTTAGACACACCCTACGAGCAGTACTTC
CASSLDTPYEQYF
>TRBJ1-1|TRBV18|-|-
TGTGCCAGCTCACCACCGAACCGGGGTACTGAAGCTTTCTTT
CASSPPNRGTEAFF
>TRBJ2-4|TRBV15|TRBD1|-
TGTGCCACCAGCACAGGGGGCTTGACCAAAAACATTCAGTACTTC
CATSTGGLTKNIQYF
>TRBJ2-3|TRBV7-3|TRBD2|-
TGTGCCAGCAGCTTAGGGAGGGTTAGCACAGATACGCAGTATTTT
CASSLGRVSTDTQYF
>TRBJ2-2|TRBV5-1|TRBD1|-
TGCGCCAGCTTTGAGACAGGGACCAACACCGGGGAGCTGTTTTTT
CASFETGTNTGELFF
>TRBJ2-2|TRBV18|-|-
TGTGCCAGCTCACGAGTTATGGACGGGGAGCTGTTTTTT
CASSRVMDGELFF
>TRBJ1-1|TRBV5-1|TRBD1|-
TGCGCCAGCAGCAACGGACAGGGGAGAGGAACTGAAGCTTTCTTT
CASSNGQGRGTEAFF
>TRBJ2-5|TRBV6-5|-|-
TGTGCCAGCAGTTACTCGAGTCCCGGCGGGGAGACCCAGTACTTC
CASSYSSPGGETQYF
>TRBJ1-5|TRBV19|TRBD1|-
TGTGCCAGTAGTATAGGACAGGGTAGCAATCAGCCCCAGCATTTT
CASSIGQGSNQPQHF
>TRBJ1-5|TRBV6-5|TRBD1|-
TGTGCCAGCAGGAGGACAGGGGAGGATCAGCCCCAGCATTTT
CASRRTGEDQPQHF